A single sample is the source of the 22 T cell receptor beta chains below, sequenced in a study of beta chain features in type 1 diabetes. General study results and limits: TCRB CDR3s were moderately but significantly shorter in Type 1 diabetes patients in all four CD4+ subsets.

The entirety of the isolated RNA underwent reverse transcription, so expressed TCRB transcripts were sequenced. The data were produced by immunoSEQ multiplex PCR, yet TCRdb's version contains in-frame clones alone and is incomplete. The table includes under 250,000 clones, around 14% detected once. These receptors' targets are unknown. Sequenced material: naive CD4+ T cells from blood. Receptors originate from a man younger than 45 with type 1 diabetes.

This clone was counted a few times. V and J are TRBV19 and TRBJ1-2; 9 bases line up with TRBD1. V shed 4 bases, J shed 1 base, and the junction held 4 bases outside the gene matches. Germline V gene data show CDR1 as LNHDA and CDR2 as SQIVND (reference sequence). The CDR3 totals 15 residues. The CDR3 coding sequence is TGTGCCAGTAGTACAGGGACAGGGAGTAACTATGGCTACACCTTC. It encodes CASSTGTGSNYGYTF. Variable domain in full (rest from reference TRBV19 and TRBJ1-2): DGGITQSPKYLFRKEGQNVTLSCEQNLNHDAMYWYRQDPGQGLRLIYYSQIVNDFQKGDIAEGYSVSREKKESFPLTVTSAQKNPTAFYLCASSTGTGSNYGYTFGSGTRLTVV.

This clone was detected a few times. At one end, the junction sequence differs from germline, possibly due to a read error. The rearrangement joins TRBV10-3 to TRBJ2-7; D is undetermined. There are 12 residues in the CDR3. Looked up from germline, CDR1 is ENHRY and CDR2 is SYGVKD. The CDR3 spells CAIGTDPYGQYF. In DNA, the CDR3 is TGTGCCATCGGTACAGATCCTTACGGGCAGTACTTC.

The chain has TRBV7-6 and TRBJ2-2, with D unresolved. V was trimmed by 5 bases and J by 5 bases, leaving 12 bases between them. Germline CDR1 is SGHVS and CDR2 is FNYEAQ. CDR3 length: 14 residues. Written as DNA, the CDR3 is TGTGCCAGCAGCCATCTACCTGAAACCGGGGAGCTGTTTTTT. It is translated as CASSHLPETGELFF. Full variable domain (rest looked up from reference TRBV7-6 and TRBJ2-2): GAGVSQSPRYKVTKRGQDVALRCDPISGHVSLYWYRQALGQGPEFLTYFNYEAQQDKSGLPNDRFSAERPEGSISTLTIQRTEQRDSAMYRCASSHLPETGELFFGEGSRLTVL.

In its sample, this clone was seen a few times. The V and J genes are TRBV30 and TRBJ2-5, with 7 bases that match TRBD2. CDR3 length: 15 residues. CDR1 and CDR2 from the germline V gene are GTSNPN and SVGIG (reference sequence). The ends lost 2 bases at V and 3 bases at J; junction bases unmatched: 9. CDR3 DNA sequence: TGTGCCTGGAGTTGGGGGGGTTTAGGGGAAGAGACCCAGTACTTC. This translates into CAWSWGGLGEETQYF.

This clone was seen a few times. V and J are TRBV6-4 and TRBJ1-5; 9 nucleotides align to TRBD1. Trimming cost V 3 bases and J 4 bases; bases outside gene matches: 4. This CDR3 is 15 amino acids long. CDR1 is MRHNA, CDR2 SNTAGT, per germline. The CDR3 nucleotides read TGTGCCAGCAGTGATCCGACAGGGGGAAATCAGCCCCAGCATTTT. It is translated as CASSDPTGGNQPQHF.

In this sample, this clone turned up a few times. The chain carries TRBV7-9 and TRBJ2-5; D gene uncertain. CDR1 is SEHNR, CDR2 FQNEAQ, per germline (reference sequence). This CDR3 spans 15 amino acids. V lost 1 base and J 1 base, leaving 10 bases between the germline ends. In nucleotides, the CDR3 is TGTGCCAGCAGCTTAGGGTCGGCAGGCCAAGAGACCCAGTACTTC. Its protein is CASSLGSAGQETQYF. Full variable domain (remainder filled in from reference TRBV7-9 and TRBJ2-5): DTGVSQNPRHKITKRGQNVTFRCDPISEHNRLYWYRQTLGQGPEFLTYFQNEAQLEKSRLLSDRFSAERPKGSFSTLEIQRTEQGDSAMYLCASSLGSAGQETQYFGPGTRLLVL.

This clone appeared a few times. The gene calls are TRBV7-9 and TRBJ1-2, with 7 bases aligning to TRBD1. Germline-derived CDR1 and CDR2 are SEHNR and FQNEAQ (reference sequence). This CDR3 is built from 14 residues. J gave up 5 bases and V 0 bases, and 3 bases lay outside the gene matches. The CDR3 is CASSLAGTEYGYTF. In nucleotides, the CDR3 is TGTGCCAGCAGCTTAGCCGGGACAGAATATGGCTACACCTTC.

The V gene is TRBV6-5, the J gene TRBJ1-2; unclear D gene. V lost 5 bases to trimming and J lost 4 bases, with 14 bases between them. The CDR3 has 14 amino acids. The germline V gene has CDR1 MNHEY and CDR2 SVGAGI. In DNA form, the CDR3 reads TGTGCCAGCAGTCGGATCTCGGAGGCCTATGGCTACACCTTC. It translates to CASSRISEAYGYTF.

This chain links TRBV4-2 with TRBJ1-3, with unresolved D. The CDR3 runs to 15 residues. Germline CDR1 and CDR2: LGHNA and YNFKEQ. V lost 1 base and J lost 0, with 7 bases in between. The CDR3, as DNA: TGTGCCAGCAGCCAAGCCGGGAGCTCTGGAAACACCATATATTTT. Its translation: CASSQAGSSGNTIYF.

The chain carries TRBV11-1 and TRBJ2-7; D unresolved. The CDR3 covers 14 residues. Trimming removed 5 bases from V and 3 bases from J, with 14 bases in between. Germline V gives CDR1 SGHAT, CDR2 FQDESV (reference sequence). CDR3 region: CASSPRLTNYEQYF. The CDR3 DNA sequence: TGTGCCAGCAGCCCGCGACTTACCAACTACGAGCAGTACTTC.

The chain employs TRBV2 and TRBJ2-1, with D perhaps matching TRBD1 (5 bases). Per the germline V gene, CDR1 is SNHLY and CDR2 is FYNNEI. The CDR3 has 15 amino acids. Trimming stripped 7 bases from V and 0 bases from J, with 13 bases between. The CDR3 region is CASTVQGSSYNEQFF. CDR3 sequence (DNA): TGTGCCAGCACCGTGCAGGGAAGCTCCTACAATGAGCAGTTCTTC.

In this sample, this clone turned up a few times. The chain joins TRBV5-4 to TRBJ2-2; D gene unclear. Germline values: CDR1 SGHNT, CDR2 YYREEE (reference sequence). This CDR3 is 15 amino acids long. Trimming cost V 0 bases and J 1 base, with 7 bases left between them. The CDR3: CASSLAPLNTGELFF. CDR3 coding DNA: TGTGCCAGCAGCTTGGCCCCCTTGAACACCGGGGAGCTGTTTTTT.

This clone was observed a handful of times. The CDR3 region is CASSSGTGYSYTF. CDR3 coding DNA: TGTGCCAGCAGCTCCGGGACAGGCTACAGCTACACCTTC. The chain has TRBV7-9 and TRBJ1-2; 8 bases map to TRBD1. Germline V gene data show CDR1 as SEHNR and CDR2 as FQNEAQ (reference sequence). Trimming at V came to 4 bases and at J to 9 bases, leaving 7 bases not matched to a gene. CDR3 size: 13 residues.

The chain uses TRBV7-9 and TRBJ2-5; 12 nucleotides match TRBD1. Germline assignment: CDR1 SEHNR and CDR2 FQNEAQ (reference sequence). This CDR3 spans 15 amino acids. Trimming took 5 bases from V and 5 from J; bases not matched to a gene: 6. CDR3 amino acids: CASSQGQGAQETQYF. CDR3 coding DNA: TGTGCCAGCAGCCAGGGACAGGGGGCACAGGAGACCCAGTACTTC. The variable domain in full, completed from reference TRBV7-9 and TRBJ2-5, reads DTGVSQNPRHKITKRGQNVTFRCDPISEHNRLYWYRQTLGQGPEFLTYFQNEAQLEKSRLLSDRFSAERPKGSFSTLEIQRTEQGDSAMYLCASSQGQGAQETQYFGPGTRLLVL.

This clone was picked up a small number of times. The gene calls are TRBV6-1 and TRBJ1-2, with 8 bases matching TRBD1. The CDR3 has 16 amino acids. Unmatched junction bases numbered 8, after V lost 2 bases and J lost 3 bases. From germline, CDR1 is MNHNS and CDR2 SASEGT. The CDR3 coding sequence is TGTGCCAGCAGTGAATTAGGACAGGGAAGTGACTATGGCTACACCTTC. It yields the protein CASSELGQGSDYGYTF.

V and J are TRBV19 and TRBJ2-6, with a weak D call TRBD2 (5 bases). The CDR3 is 13 amino acids. In germline, CDR1 is LNHDA, CDR2 SQIVND (reference sequence). Trimming left V 6 bases short and J 3 bases short, with 6 bases between. The CDR3: CASSEGGANVLTF. In DNA, the CDR3 is TGTGCCAGTAGCGAGGGTGGGGCCAACGTCCTGACTTTC.

Only a few counts were recorded for this clone. The genes are TRBV9 and TRBJ2-1; 7 bases align to TRBD2. CDR1 and CDR2 from the germline V gene are SGDLS and YYNGEE. The CDR3 has 14 residues. Losses at the gene ends were 0 bases for V and 5 bases for J; bases not matched to a gene: 2. The CDR3 bases are TGTGCCAGCAGCGTAGTGGGAGGGAACAATGAGCAGTTCTTC. Protein product: CASSVVGGNNEQFF.

V and J are TRBV5-6 and TRBJ2-4, with TRBD1 matching 7 bases. The CDR3 length is 16 residues. Germline V CDR1 and CDR2: SGHDT, YYEEEE. After removal of 4 bases from V and 3 bases from J, the junction contained 10 bases not matched to a gene. The CDR3 here is CASSNPAGDSKNIQYF. The CDR3 DNA sequence: TGTGCCAGCAGCAATCCCGCCGGGGACAGCAAAAACATTCAGTACTTC.

The chain joins TRBV7-2 to TRBJ2-1, with D maybe TRBD2 (6 bases). Germline V gene data show CDR1 as SGHTA and CDR2 as FQGNSA. V lost 5 bases and J 7 bases, leaving 21 bases between the germline ends. This CDR3 comprises 16 residues. This CDR3 reads CASSATRDSGLNEQFF. In DNA, the CDR3 is TGTGCCAGCAGCGCGACCCGGGACTCCGGATTGAATGAGCAGTTCTTC.

The V call is TRBV7-9, the J call TRBJ2-7, with 9 nucleotides matching TRBD2. The V segment lost 5 bases and the J segment 4 bases; nucleotides outside the gene matches: 3. This CDR3 has 13 amino acids. CDR1 SEHNR and CDR2 FQNEAQ come from the germline V gene (reference sequence). The CDR3 spells CASSPTSGYEQYF. Here the CDR3 DNA reads TGTGCCAGCAGCCCCACTAGCGGGTACGAGCAGTACTTC.

This clone was observed a few times. The genes are TRBV30 and TRBJ2-7; D not certain. Germline CDR1 and CDR2: GTSNPN and SVGIG (reference sequence). V dropped 4 bases and J dropped 0 bases, with 10 bases sitting between them. The CDR3 covers 13 residues. The CDR3 coding sequence is TGTGCCTGGAATGCAAAACTCTCCTACGAGCAGTACTTC. As protein: CAWNAKLSYEQYF.

V usage is TRBV5-1 and J usage is TRBJ2-7; TRBD1 might be the D (6 bases). The V end was cut by 6 bases, the J end by 1 base, with 14 bases between. The germline gives CDR1 SGHRS, CDR2 YFSETQ. The CDR3 is made up of 14 amino acids. CDR3 amino acids: CASTLRQGSYEQYF. DNA of the CDR3: TGCGCCAGCACATTACGGCAGGGGTCCTACGAGCAGTACTTC.